Each of the 20 T cell receptor beta chains below was sequenced from the same sample in a study of blood T cell repertoires in COVID-19. Generated by immunoSEQ multiplex PCR, the TCRdb table keeps only in-frame clones and is missing some. The data hold 85,000 or so clones, with around 86% observed a single time. The sequencing input was peripheral blood. The receptor source for this set is a man aged 80 or over with acute or convalescent COVID-19.

The V call is TRBV19, the J call TRBJ1-2; possible D gene TRBD1, 5 bases. V was clipped by 6 bases and J by 1 base, with 12 bases between them. The germline V gene has CDR1 LNHDA and CDR2 SQIVND (reference sequence). The CDR3 consists of 14 residues. The CDR3 DNA is TGTGCCAGTAGAAAATTGACAGATAACTATGGCTACACCTTC. Residues: CASRKLTDNYGYTF.

In DNA form, the CDR3 reads TGTGCCTGGAGAGCAAGAGGGAGCGCAGATACGCAGTATTTT. Translating gives CAWRARGSADTQYF. The chain uses TRBV30 and TRBJ2-3; TRBD2 is a possible D gene (5 bases). Per germline, CDR1 GTSNPN and CDR2 SVGIG (reference sequence). Trimming removed 3 bases from V and 4 bases from J, with 14 bases in between. This CDR3 has 14 amino acids.

The count of this clone is one. The chain couples TRBV29-1 to TRBJ2-1, with D possibly matching TRBD2 (6 bases). CDR1 is SQVTM and CDR2 is ANQGSEA in the germline V gene. Trimming took off 1 base at V and 3 bases at J, with 13 bases between the two ends. CDR3 length: 15 amino acids. The CDR3 coding sequence is TGCAGCGTTGAAGGTTCCGGGAGAAACTACAATGAGCAGTTCTTC. Protein: CSVEGSGRNYNEQFF.

This chain connects TRBV28 to TRBJ2-7; no reliable D call. CDR1 MDHEN and CDR2 SYDVKM come from the germline V gene. This CDR3 has 12 residues. Trimming shortened V by 2 bases and J by 3 bases, and 5 bases separated the two germline ends. The CDR3 sequence: CASSLPNYEQYF. The CDR3, as DNA: TGTGCCAGCAGTTTACCCAACTACGAGCAGTACTTC. The full variable domain, its missing parts supplied by reference TRBV28 and TRBJ2-7, is DVKVTQSSRYLVKRTGEKVFLECVQDMDHENMFWYRQDPGLGLRLIYFSYDVKMKEKGDIPEGYSVSREKKERFSLILESASTNQTSMYLCASSLPNYEQYFGPGTRLTVT.

This chain uses TRBV19 with TRBJ2-1; 11 bases line up with TRBD2. This CDR3 spans 15 amino acids. Germline V gene sequence: CDR1 LNHDA, CDR2 SQIVND (reference sequence). V was clipped by 10 bases and J by 7 bases; unmatched bases: 12. This chain's CDR3 is CATQALAGGGNEQFF. The CDR3 DNA reads as TGTGCCACCCAGGCCCTAGCGGGAGGAGGGAATGAGCAGTTCTTC.

This clone occurred many times. The chain has TRBV6-5 and TRBJ2-5, with unresolved D. The length of the CDR3 is 12 residues. Germline V lookup: CDR1 MNHEY, CDR2 SVGAGI. The V gene lost 10 bases and the J gene lost 5 bases, with 14 bases spanning the gap. CDR3 region: CATQSLLETQYF. CDR3 coding DNA: TGTGCCACTCAAAGCCTTTTGGAGACCCAGTACTTC.

The count of this clone is one. CDR3 sequence reads: CASSRTGYEKLFF. CDR3 in DNA: TGTGCCAGCAGTCGAACAGGGTATGAAAAACTGTTTTTT. This chain uses TRBV7-8 with TRBJ1-4; D possibly corresponds to TRBD1 (6 bases). V dropped 6 bases and J dropped 6 bases, with 11 bases sitting between them. Germline V CDR1 and CDR2: SGHVS, FQNEAQ. The CDR3 runs 13 residues.

V gene TRBV28 combines with J gene TRBJ2-2; D is unclear. V lost 6 bases and J 4 bases, leaving 6 bases between the germline ends. There are 12 residues in the CDR3. Germline assignment: CDR1 MDHEN and CDR2 SYDVKM. The CDR3 spells CASRRTTGELFF. CDR3 bases: TGTGCCAGCAGGCGCACCACCGGGGAGCTGTTTTTT.

The table lists this clone with a count of one. The chain recombines TRBV3-1 (or the pseudogene TRBV3-2) with TRBJ2-7; TRBD1 agrees at 9 bases. Trimming cost V 4 bases and J 6 bases; bases outside gene matches: 4. The germline gives CDR1 LGHDT, CDR2 YNNKEL (reference sequence). This CDR3 region has 13 residues. DNA of the CDR3: TGTGCCAGCAGCCCGGGACAGGGAGGCGAGCAGTACTTC. It encodes CASSPGQGGEQYF.

The CDR3 protein is CASSARQGGGYTF. The CDR3 nucleotides read TGCGCCAGCAGCGCACGACAGGGAGGTGGCTACACCTTC. The V and J genes are TRBV5-1 and TRBJ1-2; 7 bases are a match to TRBD1. V shed 4 bases, J shed 7 bases, and the junction held 7 bases outside the gene matches. The CDR3 length is 13 residues. CDR1 SGHRS and CDR2 YFSETQ come from the germline V gene.

This rearrangement joins TRBV30 to TRBJ1-1, with D unclear. The CDR3 totals 14 residues. The V and J ends lost 4 bases and 2 bases respectively, with 14 bases between them. Germline values: CDR1 GTSNPN, CDR2 SVGIG (reference sequence). CDR3 in DNA: TGTGCCTGGAATCTTGACATCCTAAACACTGAAGCTTTCTTT. Translated, it gives CAWNLDILNTEAFF.

The chain recombines TRBV27 with TRBJ1-2, with D perhaps matching TRBD1 (6 bases). Germline loops: CDR1 MNHEY, CDR2 SMNVEV (reference sequence). The V end was cut by 6 bases, the J end by 4 bases, with 12 bases between. This CDR3 has 13 residues. CDR3 DNA: TGTGCCAGCAGCCAAAACAGGGCCTATGGCTACACCTTC. It yields the protein CASSQNRAYGYTF.

The chain links TRBV6-2 or TRBV6-3 to TRBJ1-5; D possibly corresponds to TRBD1 (5 bases). This CDR3 is 18 amino acids long. V was pared by 5 bases and J by 3 bases, with 23 bases between. Germline V gene sequence: CDR1 MNHEY, CDR2 SVGEGT. The CDR3 bases are TGTGCCAGCAGTCCCGGAAAGGTGTACAGGTATTCCAATCAGCCCCAGCATTTT. As protein: CASSPGKVYRYSNQPQHF.

This clone was observed a single time. The CDR3, as DNA: TGTGCCAGTGCGCAGGGGAACCAAGAGACCCAGTACTTC. Translation: CASAQGNQETQYF. The V and J genes are TRBV19 and TRBJ2-5; tentative D call: TRBD1 (6 bases). Germline V gives CDR1 LNHDA, CDR2 SQIVND (reference sequence). The CDR3 spans 13 residues. Deletions cut 8 bases from V and 0 bases from J, with 10 bases between. The whole variable domain, remainder taken from reference TRBV19 and TRBJ2-5, is DGGITQSPKYLFRKEGQNVTLSCEQNLNHDAMYWYRQDPGQGLRLIYYSQIVNDFQKGDIAEGYSVSREKKESFPLTVTSAQKNPTAFYLCASAQGNQETQYFGPGTRLLVL.

The chain uses TRBV7-2 and TRBJ2-2; 9 bases are a match to TRBD1. Germline CDR1 reads SGHTA; CDR2 reads FQGNSA. The CDR3 has 15 amino acids. With V trimmed by 6 bases and J by 2 bases, 4 bases remained unmatched. The CDR3 sequence is CASRPTGGNTGELFF. The CDR3 DNA is TGTGCCAGCAGGCCGACAGGGGGAAACACCGGGGAGCTGTTTTTT. Based on the CDR3 plus reference TRBV7-2 and TRBJ2-2, the full variable domain is GAGVSQSPSNKVTEKGKDVELRCDPISGHTALYWYRQSLGQGLEFLIYFQGNSAPDKSGLPSDRFSAERTGGSVSTLTIQRTQQEDSAVYLCASRPTGGNTGELFFGEGSRLTVL.

This rearrangement joins TRBV6-1 to TRBJ1-2, with D maybe TRBD1 (5 bases). Between the trimmed V and J ends, which lost 1 base and 3 bases, there was a span of 9 bases. The CDR3 runs 14 residues. Germline V gene data show CDR1 as MNHNS and CDR2 as SASEGT. In DNA, the CDR3 is TGTGCCAGCAGTGAAGGGGGGGTGGACTATGGCTACACCTTC. Translating it yields CASSEGGVDYGYTF.

The chain uses TRBV28 and TRBJ1-4, with 10 bases aligning to TRBD1. Germline V gene data show CDR1 as MDHEN and CDR2 as SYDVKM. The CDR3 runs 15 residues. J gave up 6 bases and V 4 bases, and 5 bases lay outside the gene matches. The CDR3 protein is CASSSQDRGDEKLFF. CDR3 nucleotides: TGTGCCAGCAGTTCCCAGGACAGGGGGGATGAAAAACTGTTTTTT.

A note on this clone: One end of the junction varies from germline; a read error may be responsible. V and J are TRBV5-1 and TRBJ1-6, with 7 bases lining up with TRBD1. Germline CDR1 SGHRS, CDR2 YFSETQ. There are 15 residues in the CDR3. The CDR3 protein is CASSQLGTDNSPFHF. DNA for the CDR3: TGCGCCAGCAGCCAGCTTGGGACAGATAATTCACCCTTCCACTTT.

This clone appeared once. The rearrangement uses TRBV30 and TRBJ1-5; D perhaps matches TRBD1 (5 bases). Looked up from germline, CDR1 is GTSNPN and CDR2 is SVGIG (reference sequence). CDR3 length equals 15 residues. V was shortened by 0 bases and J by 0 bases, with 9 bases between the two germline ends. The CDR3 DNA sequence: TGTGCCTGGAGTGTTGGGGCAGCTAGCAATCAGCCCCAGCATTTT. Translated, it gives CAWSVGAASNQPQHF.

This clone was picked up one time. This rearrangement joins TRBV3-1 (or the pseudogene TRBV3-2) to TRBJ2-1; D is possibly TRBD2 (5 bases). CDR1 is LGHDT and CDR2 is YNNKEL in the germline V gene (reference sequence). Trimming took 4 bases from V and 6 from J, leaving 16 bases between them. CDR3 length equals 15 residues. In nucleotides, the CDR3 is TGTGCCAGCAGCCGCGGGCTCACCCGGGGCAATGAGCAGTTCTTC. The encoded protein is CASSRGLTRGNEQFF.